What follows are 22 T cell receptor beta chains derived from one specimen sequenced in a study of shared clonotypes between healthy human individuals. The table came from immunoSEQ multiplex PCR; TCRdb's copy has only in-frame clones and leaves some out. This sample yields 2 million to 2.5 million clones, of which about 94% are seen a single time; 0.9% to 1.3% belongs to the top ten. Naive CD8 populations comprised CD45RO-negative cells positively selected for CCR7, excluding terminally differentiated effector memory CD45RA+ cells. Sequenced input: naive CD8+ T cells sorted from blood. The receptors were gathered from a man between 18 and 29 years old in good health.

The J gene is TRBJ2-7, the V gene TRBV5-8; the D is unclear. The CDR3 contains 13 residues. The germline V and J ends were trimmed by 2 bases and 4 bases, with 10 bases remaining between them. Germline V gives CDR1 SGHTS, CDR2 YDEGEE. The CDR3, as DNA: TGTGCCAGCAGCTTTTTTAGTGCGTACGAGCAGTACTTC. It yields the protein CASSFFSAYEQYF.

The chain couples TRBV6-1 to TRBJ2-1; 7 positions match TRBD2. The junction had 3 bases not matched to a gene; V was cut back by 4 bases and J by 3 bases. This CDR3 region has 14 residues. Germline CDR1 MNHNS, CDR2 SASEGT. For the CDR3, the DNA is TGTGCCAGCAGTGCTAGCGGATACTACAATGAGCAGTTCTTC. It codes for CASSASGYYNEQFF.

Regarding this clone: The sample carries other DNA sequences with the same CDR3. This chain joins TRBV9 and TRBJ2-7; D possibly matches TRBD1 or TRBD2 (5 bases each). In germline, CDR1 is SGDLS, CDR2 YYNGEE. The CDR3 spans 14 residues. V was cut by 0 bases and J by 4 bases, with 11 bases left in between. DNA for the CDR3: TGTGCCAGCAGCGTAGGTGGGGGAAATTACGAGCAGTACTTC. Residues: CASSVGGGNYEQYF.

V and J are TRBV4-3 and TRBJ1-6; D is undetermined. CDR1 and CDR2 (germline): LGHNA, YSLEER. The V end lost 1 base, the J end lost 0 bases, and 16 bases lay between the germline ends. The CDR3 covers 19 residues. CDR3 sequence (DNA): TGCGCCAGCAGCCAAGGAGTCGACGGGGAAAGCTCCTATAATTCACCCCTCCACTTT. Amino acid sequence: CASSQGVDGESSYNSPLHF.

The gene calls are TRBV13 and TRBJ2-7; 7 bases line up with TRBD2. Trimming at V came to 2 bases and at J to 3 bases, leaving 10 bases not matched to a gene. The CDR3 consists of 16 residues. The germline gives CDR1 PRHDT, CDR2 FYEKMQ (reference sequence). The CDR3 nucleotides read TGTGCCAGCAGCTTACTTACCCCGGGAGGCGGCTACGAGCAGTACTTC. It is translated as CASSLLTPGGGYEQYF.

The chain is built from TRBV18 and TRBJ2-6; D may be TRBD1 or TRBD2 (5 bases each). V was trimmed by 4 bases and J by 0 bases, leaving 22 bases between them. Per the germline V gene, CDR1 is KGHSH and CDR2 is LQKENI. The CDR3 sequence is 20 residues long. The CDR3 nucleotides read TGTGCCAGCTCACACTCATTTGATTTGGGGGACCGCTCTGGGGCCAACGTCCTGACTTTC. It translates to CASSHSFDLGDRSGANVLTF.

The CDR3 loop reads CASSRQGAFF. The CDR3 nucleotides read TGTGCCAGCAGCAGACAGGGAGCTTTCTTT. The genes are TRBV6-5 and TRBJ1-1; 7 positions agree with TRBD1. CDR3 length: 10 amino acids. Germline loops: CDR1 MNHEY, CDR2 SVGAGI. The junction had 2 bases not matched to a gene; V was cut back by 6 bases and J by 10 bases.

The V call is TRBV28, the J call TRBJ2-2, with unresolved D. Germline V lookup: CDR1 MDHEN, CDR2 SYDVKM. V lost 3 bases and J lost 1, with 9 bases in between. CDR3 length: 15 amino acids. CDR3 sequence: CASSLVPENTGELFF. DNA for the CDR3: TGTGCCAGCAGTTTGGTTCCGGAGAACACCGGGGAGCTGTTTTTT. Drawing the rest from reference TRBV28 and TRBJ2-2, the complete variable domain is DVKVTQSSRYLVKRTGEKVFLECVQDMDHENMFWYRQDPGLGLRLIYFSYDVKMKEKGDIPEGYSVSREKKERFSLILESASTNQTSMYLCASSLVPENTGELFFGEGSRLTVL.

The chain uses TRBV11-1 and TRBJ2-5; the match to TRBD2 covers 13 bases. The V gene end was trimmed by 5 bases and the J gene end by 1 base; junction bases not matched to a gene: 4. The germline V gene has CDR1 SGHAT and CDR2 FQDESV (reference sequence). The CDR3 has 16 residues. The CDR3 sequence is CASSPWTSGGQETQYF. The CDR3 DNA reads TGTGCCAGCAGCCCATGGACTAGCGGGGGCCAAGAGACCCAGTACTTC.

The rearrangement uses TRBV28 and TRBJ2-2; 8 bases are a match to TRBD1. Germline V gene data show CDR1 as MDHEN and CDR2 as SYDVKM. The CDR3 spans 18 residues. Germline trimming cut 4 bases from V and 6 bases from J; bases unmatched to any gene: 16. In DNA form, the CDR3 reads TGTGCCAGCAGTTCTACTGGACAGGGCTGGTTATCGGCCGGGGAGCTGTTTTTT. Translation: CASSSTGQGWLSAGELFF.

The DNA of the CDR3 is TGTGCCAGCAGCCTAGGGACAGGGAGGGATCAGCCCCAGCATTTT. This sequence encodes CASSLGTGRDQPQHF. The V and J genes are TRBV7-6 and TRBJ1-5, with TRBD1 identical over 9 bases. The V and J ends lost 5 bases and 5 bases, in that order; junction bases with no gene match: 7. There are 15 residues in the CDR3. Germline V gives CDR1 SGHVS, CDR2 FNYEAQ.

The chain has TRBV7-2 and TRBJ2-3; 8 bases agree with TRBD2. The CDR3 runs 17 residues. Germline CDR1 SGHTA, CDR2 FQGNSA. Trimming at V came to 9 bases and at J to 2 bases, leaving 16 bases not matched to a gene. The CDR3 DNA sequence: TGTGCCAGTGCTGGGGAAGGGACTAGGAGGATCACAGATACGCAGTATTTT. Protein: CASAGEGTRRITDTQYF.

This chain uses TRBV2 with TRBJ2-7, with D possibly matching TRBD1 (6 bases). Trimming cost V 6 bases and J 2 bases, with 14 bases left between them. This CDR3 has 14 amino acids. The germline V gene has CDR1 SNHLY and CDR2 FYNNEI. CDR3 nucleotides: TGTGCCAGCAGCCCAGGTGACAGGCCCTACGAGCAGTACTTC. Translated: CASSPGDRPYEQYF.

The genes are TRBV4-3 and TRBJ2-2; TRBD2 matches 11 bases. CDR1 is LGHNA, CDR2 YSLEER, per germline. The J segment lost 3 bases and the V segment lost 4 bases, leaving 4 bases of the junction unmatched. The CDR3 length is 16 residues. CDR3 coding DNA: TGCGCCAGCAGCCGAACTAGCGGGAGTGACACCGGGGAGCTGTTTTTT. This sequence encodes CASSRTSGSDTGELFF.

V and J are TRBV7-9 and TRBJ2-5, with D perhaps TRBD2 (7 bases). This CDR3 has 15 amino acids. The ends were cut back, 4 bases at V and 3 bases at J, with 15 bases in the middle. The germline CDR1 and CDR2 sequences are SEHNR and FQNEAQ (reference sequence). CDR3 DNA: TGTGCCAGCAGCTCTAGTTGGGGGGGCGAAGAGACCCAGTACTTC. It is translated as CASSSSWGGEETQYF. The full variable domain, its missing parts supplied by reference TRBV7-9 and TRBJ2-5, is DTGVSQNPRHKITKRGQNVTFRCDPISEHNRLYWYRQTLGQGPEFLTYFQNEAQLEKSRLLSDRFSAERPKGSFSTLEIQRTEQGDSAMYLCASSSSWGGEETQYFGPGTRLLVL.

The chain is built from TRBV2 and TRBJ2-7; 7 nucleotides align to TRBD1. The CDR3 contains 14 residues. The germline gives CDR1 SNHLY, CDR2 FYNNEI. V lost 6 bases and J lost 4; bases outside the gene matches: 9. The CDR3 region is CASSGTELDYEQYF. CDR3 DNA sequence: TGTGCCAGCAGCGGGACAGAGCTTGATTACGAGCAGTACTTC.

The chain joins TRBV6-5 to TRBJ1-1; unclear D gene. Germline values: CDR1 MNHEY, CDR2 SVGAGI. Trimming took 5 bases from V and 6 from J, leaving 19 bases between them. The CDR3 has 15 residues. CDR3 in amino acids: CASSPEADGLPEAFF. The CDR3 nucleotides are TGTGCCAGCAGTCCCGAAGCGGACGGTCTACCTGAAGCTTTCTTT.

V and J are TRBV25-1 and TRBJ1-2; maybe TRBD1 (5 bases). V dropped 1 base and J dropped 8 bases, with 26 bases sitting between them. Germline V gene data show CDR1 as MGHDK and CDR2 as SYGVNS. The CDR3 loop spans 18 amino acids. As DNA, the CDR3 is TGTGCCAGCAGTGAATTCTCCGACAGCCAACTCCCCGCCAGCGGCTACACCTTC. Protein: CASSEFSDSQLPASGYTF.

This chain joins TRBV11-3 and TRBJ2-1, with 9 bases matching TRBD2. Germline V lookup: CDR1 SGHNT, CDR2 YENEEA. Germline trimming cut 0 bases from V and 0 bases from J; bases unmatched to any gene: 6. The CDR3 runs to 18 residues. In DNA form, the CDR3 reads TGTGCCAGCAGCTTAGAATTCGAGCGGGGGGCCTCCTACAATGAGCAGTTCTTC. Encoded protein: CASSLEFERGASYNEQFF. The full variable domain, completed using reference TRBV11-3 and TRBJ2-1, is EAGVVQSPRYKIIEKKQPVAFWCNPISGHNTLYWYLQNLGQGPELLIRYENEEAVDDSQLPKDRFSAERLKGVDSTLKIQPAELGDSAVYLCASSLEFERGASYNEQFFGPGTRLTVL.

The gene calls are TRBV6-1 and TRBJ2-7; the D call may be TRBD1 or TRBD2 (5 bases each). The germline V and J ends were trimmed by 5 bases and 2 bases, with 13 bases remaining between them. There are 14 residues in the CDR3. Germline V gene lookup returns CDR1 MNHNS and CDR2 SASEGT. The CDR3 spells CASSPRDAAYEQYF. The CDR3 DNA follows: TGTGCCAGCAGTCCCCGGGACGCGGCCTACGAGCAGTACTTC.

This chain connects TRBV11-2 to TRBJ2-5; maybe TRBD2 (6 bases). Germline CDR1 SGHAT, CDR2 FQNNGV. Trimming shortened V by 5 bases and J by 2 bases, and 18 bases separated the two germline ends. This CDR3 comprises 16 residues. In nucleotides, the CDR3 is TGTGCCAGCAGCCCATCCCTACTAGCACTTCAAGAGACCCAGTACTTC. Protein sequence: CASSPSLLALQETQYF.

V is TRBV2 and J is TRBJ2-7, with a weak D call TRBD1 (6 bases). CDR1 and CDR2 from the germline V gene are SNHLY and FYNNEI. The ends were cut back, 3 bases at V and 3 bases at J, with 18 bases in the middle. There are 16 residues in the CDR3. This CDR3 reads CASSDDPARGGYEQYF. The CDR3 DNA sequence: TGTGCCAGCAGTGATGATCCGGCCAGGGGTGGCTACGAGCAGTACTTC.